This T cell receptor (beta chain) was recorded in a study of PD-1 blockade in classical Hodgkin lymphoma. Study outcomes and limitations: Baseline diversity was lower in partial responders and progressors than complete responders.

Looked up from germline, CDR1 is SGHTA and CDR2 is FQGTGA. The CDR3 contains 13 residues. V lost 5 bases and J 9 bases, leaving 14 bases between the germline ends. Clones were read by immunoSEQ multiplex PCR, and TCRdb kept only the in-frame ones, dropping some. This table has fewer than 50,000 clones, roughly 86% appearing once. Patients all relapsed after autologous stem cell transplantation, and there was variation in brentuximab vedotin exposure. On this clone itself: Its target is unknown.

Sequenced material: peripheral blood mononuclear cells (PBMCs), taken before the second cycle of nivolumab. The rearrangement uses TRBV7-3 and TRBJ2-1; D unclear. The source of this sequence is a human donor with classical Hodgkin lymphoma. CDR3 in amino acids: CASSQTAGSEQFF. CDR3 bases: TGTGCCAGCAGCCAAACGGCTGGCTCTGAGCAGTTCTTC.